This TCR beta chain appears in the sequencing data of a study of shared clonotypes between healthy human individuals. Points from the study as a whole: With a handful of donors compared, around 5.4% of naive CD4 clonotypes were shared. Non-shared clonotypes displayed generation probabilities falling below those of clonotypes present in all four donors.

As concerns this clone: The antigen is not known.

J lost 6 bases, V lost 2 bases, and 5 bases had no gene match. There are 15 residues in the CDR3. Germline CDR1 MDHEN, CDR2 SYDVKM. Method: immunoSEQ multiplex PCR; TCRdb's copy keeps in-frame clones and lacks some. The sample has over a million clones, around 98% seen once. CD4+ cells were split into CD45RA+ naive and CD45RA-negative memory subsets. Sequenced input: naive CD4+ T cells sorted from blood. The subset is: CD45RA+ positively selected. The TCR comes from a man aged 25 to 40 in good health. The V call is TRBV28, the J call TRBJ2-2; TRBD2 matches 8 bases. The CDR3 sequence: CASSLIWTSPGELFF. CDR3 DNA: TGTGCCAGCAGTTTAATTTGGACTAGCCCCGGGGAGCTGTTTTTT.